This record looks at one TCR beta chain sequence and its context. Its cognate antigen is unknown. This sample is part of a study of cytomegalovirus exposure and HLA in healthy donors. Points from the study as a whole: According to an earlier analysis, most TCR beta V segments yielded productive rearrangements about 87% or about 30% of the time. Most subjects had HLA-A and HLA-B alleles reportedly predicted accurately by TCR beta sequences.

There are 13 residues in the CDR3. V was clipped by 1 base and J by 6 bases, with 9 bases between them. Per the germline V gene, CDR1 is SEHNR and CDR2 is FQNEAQ (reference sequence). PCR amplification relied on 60 Vbeta primers (plus 13 Jbeta primers). The protocol was immunoSEQ multiplex PCR, while the TCRdb copy is restricted to in-frame clones and leaves out a portion. The sample yields over 150,000 clones, more than 60% seen once. Sequenced input: PBMCs. The J gene is TRBJ2-5, the V gene TRBV7-9; D ambiguous. The sequence derives from a man aged 40-49 years in good health and CMV-seronegative. The chain's CDR3 is CASSLDGWKTQYF. Here the CDR3 DNA reads TGTGCCAGCAGCTTAGACGGGTGGAAGACCCAGTACTTC.